The next 31 T cell receptor beta chains were all read from a single sample in a study of PD-1 blockade in classical Hodgkin lymphoma. Repertoires were generated with immunoSEQ multiplex PCR, while TCRdb's copy carries only in-frame clones and drops some. The profile covers roughly 9,100 clones, with 70% to 80% appearing a single time and about 4% taken by the ten largest. Following autologous stem cell transplantation, relapse occurred in every patient, and exposure to brentuximab vedotin varied. With magnetic negative selection, CD4+ T cells were purified from PBMCs that had been thawed. The source material was CD4+ T cells from blood, sampled at baseline. The receptors here all came from a human donor with classical Hodgkin lymphoma.

This clone occurred once. The CDR3 is CASSTSGSSYEQYF. The CDR3 DNA sequence: TGTGCCAGCAGCACTAGCGGGTCCTCCTACGAGCAGTACTTC. The V and J genes are TRBV7-8 and TRBJ2-7; TRBD2 agrees at 9 bases. The V gene end was trimmed by 5 bases and the J gene end by 0 bases; junction bases not matched to a gene: 2. Per germline, CDR1 SGHVS and CDR2 FQNEAQ. The CDR3 consists of 14 residues. The full variable domain, in which reference TRBV7-8 and TRBJ2-7 provide the parts outside the CDR3, is GAGVSQSPRYKVAKRGQDVALRCDPISGHVSLFWYQQALGQGPEFLTYFQNEAQLDKSGLPSDRFFAERPEGSVSTLKIQRTQQEDSAVYLCASSTSGSSYEQYFGPGTRLTVT.

The chain combines TRBV18 with TRBJ1-2; D is perhaps TRBD1 (5 bases). Germline V CDR1 and CDR2: KGHSH, LQKENI. The CDR3 loop spans 12 amino acids. Trimming took 3 bases from V and 9 from J, leaving 11 bases between them. This CDR3 reads CASSPWGESYTF. The CDR3 nucleotides read TGTGCCAGCTCACCGTGGGGGGAGAGCTACACCTTC.

The chain recombines TRBV20-1 with TRBJ2-7, with D maybe TRBD1 (5 bases). There are 11 residues in the CDR3. The germline CDR1 and CDR2 sequences are DFQATT and SNEGSKA (reference sequence). Written as DNA, the CDR3 is TGCATAGGGTCAAGGGGTTACGAGCAGTACTTC. As protein: CIGSRGYEQYF.

The chain's CDR3 is CASRQDSRQTQYF. CDR3 bases: TGTGCCAGCAGGCAGGATAGTAGGCAGACCCAGTACTTC. The chain recombines TRBV6-5 with TRBJ2-5; D gene uncertain. The germline gives CDR1 MNHEY, CDR2 SVGAGI. Trimming took 6 bases from V and 6 from J, leaving 14 bases between them. This CDR3 is built from 13 residues.

In this sample, this clone turned up a few times. This chain links TRBV2 with TRBJ1-2; weak D call: TRBD1 (6 bases). The CDR3 has 13 residues. Germline CDR1 SNHLY, CDR2 FYNNEI. The V end lost 6 bases, the J end lost 4 bases, and 12 bases lay between the germline ends. The CDR3 loop reads CASSAGQSYGYTF. The CDR3 coding sequence is TGTGCCAGCAGCGCCGGACAGAGCTATGGCTACACCTTC.

The chain joins TRBV7-8 to TRBJ2-1, with 9 bases matching TRBD2. CDR1 SGHVS and CDR2 FQNEAQ come from the germline V gene. This CDR3 contains 16 residues. The V and J ends lost 5 bases and 4 bases, in that order; junction bases with no gene match: 9. The CDR3 is CASSVSLAGGYNEQFF. The CDR3 nucleotides read TGTGCCAGCAGCGTCTCACTAGCGGGTGGGTACAATGAGCAGTTCTTC.

This clone appeared a few times. The V and J genes are TRBV10-3 and TRBJ2-3, with no clear D. The CDR3 is 14 amino acids. V shed 0 bases and J shed 1 base, with 5 bases lying between them. Germline V lookup: CDR1 ENHRY, CDR2 SYGVKD. The DNA of the CDR3 is TGTGCCATCAGTGAGTCGCTGGGCACAGATACGCAGTATTTT. This translates into CAISESLGTDTQYF.

The rearrangement uses TRBV28 and TRBJ2-1; 9 positions agree with TRBD2. The CDR3 runs to 16 residues. Germline loops: CDR1 MDHEN, CDR2 SYDVKM. Losses at the gene ends were 1 base for V and 7 bases for J; bases not matched to a gene: 8. CDR3 DNA: TGTGCCAGCAGTTTATTTGCGGGAGGGCCGGGGAATGAGCAGTTCTTC. Residues: CASSLFAGGPGNEQFF.

V is TRBV7-9 and J is TRBJ1-2; maybe TRBD1 (5 bases). Looked up from germline, CDR1 is SEHNR and CDR2 is FQNEAQ (reference sequence). The germline V and J ends were trimmed by 1 base and 3 bases, with 18 bases remaining between them. The CDR3 runs to 17 residues. CDR3 sequence (DNA): TGTGCCAGCAGCTTAGGTCGGCGGATCCAGGGCGACTATGGCTACACCTTC. It yields the protein CASSLGRRIQGDYGYTF.

This clone was detected once. The CDR3 spells CASSFQGYGLGEQYF. CDR3 DNA: TGTGCCAGCTCATTCCAGGGTTATGGGCTGGGGGAGCAGTACTTC. The J gene is TRBJ2-7, the V gene TRBV18, with D maybe TRBD1 (5 bases). The V end was cut by 5 bases, the J end by 7 bases, with 21 bases between. Germline V lookup: CDR1 KGHSH, CDR2 LQKENI. The CDR3 totals 15 residues.

This chain joins TRBV11-2 and TRBJ2-5; the D gene is possibly TRBD1 (5 bases). This CDR3 region has 14 residues. CDR1 and CDR2 from the germline V gene are SGHAT and FQNNGV. V lost 1 base and J 2 bases, leaving 8 bases between the germline ends. CDR3 loop: CASSLGAGQETQYF. As DNA, the CDR3 is TGTGCCAGCAGCTTAGGGGCAGGGCAAGAGACCCAGTACTTC.

J is TRBJ1-1 and V is TRBV11-3; possible D gene TRBD1, 5 bases. Per germline, CDR1 SGHNT and CDR2 YENEEA. Trimming removed 3 bases at V and 6 bases at J, with 14 bases between. This CDR3 has 14 residues. CDR3 DNA sequence: TGTGCCAGCAGCTTCGGGGGGTCGAATGCTGAAGCTTTCTTT. Encoded protein: CASSFGGSNAEAFF.

This chain links TRBV4-2 with TRBJ1-3; D gene uncertain. CDR1 is LGHNA and CDR2 is YNFKEQ in the germline V gene. With 1 base removed from V and 0 bases from J, the gap between germline ends came to 13 bases. This CDR3 has 17 amino acids. The DNA of the CDR3 is TGTGCCAGCAGCCAAGCCGCAAATTCGTACTCTGGAAACACCATATATTTT. Encoded protein: CASSQAANSYSGNTIYF.

The chain links TRBV4-2 to TRBJ2-5; maybe TRBD2 (5 bases). The end of the DNA aligns better with TRBJ2-7, so the J call may be wrong. Looked up from germline, CDR1 is LGHNA and CDR2 is YNFKEQ. This CDR3 has 15 amino acids. CDR3 DNA sequence: TGTGCCAGCAGCCAAGAGACGCGAGGGCCCTACGAGCAGTACTTC. This translates into CASSQETRGPYEQYF.

The V and J genes are TRBV14 and TRBJ1-6; TRBD1 matches at 7 bases. The CDR3 covers 15 residues. The V gene end was trimmed by 4 bases and the J gene end by 8 bases; junction bases not matched to a gene: 8. Germline lookup yields CDR1 SGHDN and CDR2 FVKESK. The CDR3 spells CASSPRRQGDSPLHF. The CDR3 DNA is TGTGCCAGCAGCCCTAGGAGACAGGGAGATTCACCCCTCCACTTT.

This clone was seen more than once but under ten times. The J gene is TRBJ2-7, the V gene TRBV11-2, with D unclear. The CDR3 is 14 amino acids. V shed 6 bases and J shed 2 bases, with 14 bases lying between them. The germline V gene has CDR1 SGHAT and CDR2 FQNNGV. The CDR3 nucleotides are TGTGCCAGCAGATCTATTCAAAAGCCCTACGAGCAGTACTTC. Translating it yields CASRSIQKPYEQYF.

The chain uses TRBV28 and TRBJ2-7, with D tentatively TRBD2 (6 bases). V was cut by 5 bases and J by 9 bases, with 11 bases left in between. The germline V gene has CDR1 MDHEN and CDR2 SYDVKM. The CDR3 length is 11 residues. CDR3 in amino acids: CASSRRAGQYF. The CDR3 DNA is TGTGCCAGCAGTAGGAGGGCAGGGCAGTACTTC.

The chain employs TRBV7-2 and TRBJ1-4; no reliable D call. The germline V gene encodes CDR1 SGHTA and CDR2 FQGNSA. This CDR3 comprises 18 residues. The ends were cut back, 4 bases at V and 0 bases at J, with 18 bases in the middle. The CDR3, as DNA: TGTGCCAGCAGCTCTCGCCAATTGGACCGAGCAACTAATGAAAAACTGTTTTTT. Its protein is CASSSRQLDRATNEKLFF.

Only a few counts were recorded for this clone. The chain carries TRBV13 and TRBJ1-1; a weak D match, TRBD1 (6 bases). This CDR3 comprises 15 residues. The germline V gene has CDR1 PRHDT and CDR2 FYEKMQ (reference sequence). V was shortened by 2 bases and J by 1 base, with 11 bases between the two germline ends. The CDR3: CASSLSGGGNTEAFF. The CDR3, as DNA: TGTGCCAGCAGCTTATCGGGGGGCGGGAACACTGAAGCTTTCTTT.

This clone came up a few times. The V call is TRBV6-1, the J call TRBJ1-2; D call uncertain. The CDR3 length is 13 residues. V gave up 3 bases and J gave up 5 bases, with 10 bases separating them. CDR1 MNHNS and CDR2 SASEGT come from the germline V gene. In DNA, the CDR3 is TGTGCCAGCAGTGATCTGGGTTATTATGGCTACACCTTC. It yields the protein CASSDLGYYGYTF.

The sample holds a few counts of this clone. The rearrangement links TRBV5-1 to TRBJ2-1, with a weak D call TRBD1 (6 bases). Germline lookup yields CDR1 SGHRS and CDR2 YFSETQ. The CDR3 sequence is 13 residues long. V was clipped by 5 bases and J by 4 bases, with 10 bases between them. The CDR3 nucleotides are TGCGCCAGCAGGCAGGGGCTTTACAATGAGCAGTTCTTC. This sequence encodes CASRQGLYNEQFF.

This clone occurred a few times. This chain links TRBV9 with TRBJ1-6; a weak D match, TRBD1 (5 bases). From germline, CDR1 is SGDLS and CDR2 YYNGEE. The CDR3 is made up of 15 amino acids. Trimming removed 4 bases from V and 7 bases from J, with 15 bases in between. The CDR3 is CASSSLGTGNSPLHF. The CDR3 DNA follows: TGTGCCAGCAGCTCCCTGGGGACTGGGAATTCACCCCTCCACTTT.

This clone was found a few times. Other nucleotide sequences in the sample specify the same CDR3. For the CDR3, the DNA is TGTGCCAGCAGCGTTAGCGGGACCAGCACAGATACGCAGTATTTT. It codes for CASSVSGTSTDTQYF. V gene TRBV9 combines with J gene TRBJ2-3; TRBD2 agrees at 8 bases. Per germline, CDR1 SGDLS and CDR2 YYNGEE. This CDR3 has 15 amino acids. The V and J ends lost 2 bases and 0 bases, in that order; junction bases with no gene match: 2.

The rearrangement links TRBV4-1 to TRBJ2-3; D perhaps matches TRBD1 (6 bases). Looked up from germline, CDR1 is MGHRA and CDR2 is YSYEKL. Trimming removed 3 bases at V and 6 bases at J, with 19 bases between. The CDR3 is 16 residues long. CDR3 sequence (DNA): TGCGCCAGCAGCCAGGCCCCCAGGGGCGGTGGGGATACGCAGTATTTT. Protein sequence: CASSQAPRGGGDTQYF.

The V gene is TRBV5-4, the J gene TRBJ2-7, with D possibly matching TRBD2 (5 bases). The CDR3 is made up of 16 amino acids. Trimming took off 0 bases at V and 5 bases at J, with 18 bases between the two ends. The germline CDR1 and CDR2 sequences are SGHNT and YYREEE (reference sequence). CDR3 region: CASSLAGTGITDEQYF. Written as DNA, the CDR3 is TGTGCCAGCAGCTTGGCGGGAACGGGGATTACGGACGAGCAGTACTTC.

This clone was counted a few times. This chain uses TRBV4-1 with TRBJ2-4, with 9 bases lining up with TRBD2. CDR3 size: 15 residues. CDR1 is MGHRA, CDR2 YSYEKL, per germline. V trimming: 6 bases; J trimming: 7 bases; junction bases outside the gene matches: 10. The CDR3 loop reads CASRGREGLSNIQYF. Here the CDR3 DNA reads TGCGCCAGCAGGGGGCGGGAGGGCCTTAGCAACATTCAGTACTTC.

This rearrangement joins TRBV7-6 to TRBJ2-1; D unclear. From germline, CDR1 is SGHVS and CDR2 FNYEAQ. The CDR3 extends over 15 amino acids. Trimming shortened V by 0 bases and J by 8 bases, and 14 bases separated the two germline ends. The CDR3 sequence is CASSLAMTVLDEQFF. The CDR3 DNA sequence: TGTGCCAGCAGCTTAGCAATGACCGTATTGGATGAGCAGTTCTTC.

The chain recombines TRBV29-1 with TRBJ2-7; 10 positions agree with TRBD1. V gave up 1 base and J gave up 5 bases; unmatched junction bases: 2. The germline V gene encodes CDR1 SQVTM and CDR2 ANQGSEA. CDR3 length: 13 amino acids. CDR3 coding DNA: TGCAGCGTTGAAGGACAGGGGGCCAACGAGCAGTACTTC. It yields the protein CSVEGQGANEQYF.

This clone was observed a handful of times. The chain combines TRBV5-1 with TRBJ2-2, with 7 bases aligning to TRBD1. The germline gives CDR1 SGHRS, CDR2 YFSETQ. This CDR3 region has 15 residues. The V and J ends lost 4 bases and 13 bases, in that order; junction bases with no gene match: 16. The CDR3 reads CASSPRTGPGTVLFF. The CDR3, as DNA: TGCGCCAGCAGCCCTCGGACAGGCCCAGGGACGGTGCTGTTTTTT.

This chain joins TRBV5-1 and TRBJ1-2, with 7 bases fitting TRBD1. Germline trimming cut 3 bases from V and 3 bases from J; bases unmatched to any gene: 5. Germline CDR1 and CDR2: SGHRS and YFSETQ. CDR3 size: 14 residues. As DNA, the CDR3 is TGCGCCAGCAGCTCGACAGGGTTTGACTATGGCTACACCTTC. Protein: CASSSTGFDYGYTF.

This clone was seen a few times. The gene calls are TRBV7-2 and TRBJ1-1; D call uncertain. V dropped 5 bases and J dropped 4 bases, with 17 bases sitting between them. The length of the CDR3 is 15 residues. The germline CDR1 and CDR2 sequences are SGHTA and FQGNSA. CDR3 loop: CASSTLEWTGTEAFF. The CDR3 DNA sequence: TGTGCCAGCAGCACGCTCGAGTGGACGGGCACTGAAGCTTTCTTT.